Given below is one T cell receptor (beta chain) in context. This specimen comes from a study of blood T cell repertoires in COVID-19. The overall study: Acute-phase and convalescent COVID-19 samples originated in the United States, Italy and Spain. In each case, the material was cDNA or gDNA derived from T cells, B-cell-depleted T cells, or PBMCs.

This CDR3 has 15 residues. The germline CDR1 and CDR2 sequences are LNHDA and SQIVND (reference sequence). The ends were cut back, 7 bases at V and 7 bases at J, with 23 bases in the middle. Per the authors' pipeline: Quantification of nucleated cells was approximated via reference gene primer amplification. Assay: immunoSEQ multiplex PCR; the TCRdb copy retains only in-frame clones and omits some. That table is the source of V, J and clone size, and D and trimming were worked out from the DNA. Of 240,000 or so clones listed, about 87% are singletons. Sample: peripheral blood. This clonotype originated in a woman aged 70 to 79 with active or convalescent COVID-19. The chain couples TRBV19 to TRBJ2-7; perhaps TRBD1 as D (6 bases). Here the CDR3 reads CASTKNRVTVGEQYF. The CDR3 coding sequence is TGTGCCAGTACTAAAAACAGGGTCACCGTGGGGGAGCAGTACTTC.